This section outlines one TCR beta chain sequence together with its context. The antigen remains undetermined. This entry comes from a study of cytomegalovirus exposure and HLA in healthy donors. Study-wide background: One earlier analysis, a look at approximately 190 million T cells, found 100 million to 130 million unique TCR beta sequences. General study points: In a later analysis, HLA-associated TCR beta chains were more clonally expanded than equally common others.

A multiplex PCR was run with 60 Vbeta primers and 13 Jbeta primers. Libraries were prepared by immunoSEQ multiplex PCR; TCRdb keeps only in-frame clonotypes and omits some of them. The sample includes about 110,000 clones, around 80% of them seen just once. The sequence derives from a woman aged 40 to 55 in good health and CMV-seronegative. The material sequenced was PBMCs.

This CDR3 is CASSLGGRGTDTIYF. The CDR3, as DNA: TGTGCCAGCAGCTTAGGCGGCAGGGGCACGGACACCATATATTTT. The V call is TRBV7-9, the J call TRBJ1-3; D might be TRBD1 (6 bases). V was clipped by 1 base and J by 8 bases, with 15 bases between them. Germline assignment: CDR1 SEHNR and CDR2 FQNEAQ (reference sequence). This CDR3 region has 15 residues. The variable domain in full, completed from reference TRBV7-9 and TRBJ1-3, reads DTGVSQNPRHKITKRGQNVTFRCDPISEHNRLYWYRQTLGQGPEFLTYFQNEAQLEKSRLLSDRFSAERPKGSFSTLEIQRTEQGDSAMYLCASSLGGRGTDTIYFGEGSWLTVV.